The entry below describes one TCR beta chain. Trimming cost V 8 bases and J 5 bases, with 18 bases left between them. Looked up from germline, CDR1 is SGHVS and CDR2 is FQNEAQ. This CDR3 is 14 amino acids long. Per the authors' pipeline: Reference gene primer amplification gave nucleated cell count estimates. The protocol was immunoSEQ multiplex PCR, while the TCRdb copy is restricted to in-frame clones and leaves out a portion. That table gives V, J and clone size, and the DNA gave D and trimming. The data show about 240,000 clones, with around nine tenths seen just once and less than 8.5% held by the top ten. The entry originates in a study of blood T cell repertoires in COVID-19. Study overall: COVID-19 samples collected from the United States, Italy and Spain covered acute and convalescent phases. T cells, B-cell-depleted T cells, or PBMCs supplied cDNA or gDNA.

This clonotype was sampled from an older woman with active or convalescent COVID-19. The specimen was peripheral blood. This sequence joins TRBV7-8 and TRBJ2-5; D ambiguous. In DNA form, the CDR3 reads TGTGCCAGCCGGTTTTCCTCCCGCCGGGAGACCCAGTACTTC. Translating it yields CASRFSSRRETQYF.